What follows is one TCR beta chain and its context. The target antigen is unknown. This specimen comes from a study of cytomegalovirus exposure and HLA in healthy donors. Study-wide results and caveats: Cytomegalovirus status, reportedly, was diagnosed with high specificity and sensitivity by the classifier. A prior analysis recorded that most TCR beta V segments were productive about 87% or about 30% of the time.

Researchers ran the PCR with 60 Vbeta and 13 Jbeta primers. The data were produced by immunoSEQ multiplex PCR, yet TCRdb's version contains in-frame clones alone and is incomplete. The data show over 130,000 clones, approximately 88% seen once. In germline, CDR1 is MNHNY, CDR2 SVGAGI (reference sequence). CDR3 length: 14 residues. The junction had 1 base not matched to a gene; V was cut back by 0 bases and J by 2 bases. The specimen sequenced was PBMCs. The receptor was derived from a woman in her thirties or forties in good health and CMV-seronegative. The genes are TRBV6-6 and TRBJ2-7; 7 bases are a match to TRBD2. The CDR3 sequence is CASSYSRGAYEQYF. CDR3 DNA sequence: TGTGCCAGCAGTTACTCTCGGGGGGCCTACGAGCAGTACTTC.